Sequencing of this T cell receptor (beta chain) was carried out in a study of beta chain features in type 1 diabetes. Study-level findings and limits: Patients' naive, central memory and regulatory TCRB repertoires appeared more alike than those of healthy donors.

As for this clone: Its specificity is not known.

The CDR3 totals 12 residues. CDR1 and CDR2 from the germline V gene are MDHEN and SYDVKM. With 5 bases removed from V and 8 bases from J, the gap between germline ends came to 12 bases. Sequenced material consisted of expressed TCRB transcripts (all of the isolated RNA was reverse transcribed). TCRdb's copy holds only in-frame clones and misses some; the assay was immunoSEQ multiplex PCR. In the table there are 350,000 to 450,000 clones, over 13% of which are singletons. Sequencing was done on a sample of naive CD4+ T cells from blood. The receptor's source is a woman aged 18-29 years in good health. This sequence joins TRBV28 and TRBJ1-1; possibly TRBD1 for D (6 bases). CDR3 coding DNA: TGTGCCAGCAGTCCCTCAACAGGGGAAGCTTTCTTT. Encoded protein: CASSPSTGEAFF.